Presented here are 16 T cell receptor beta chains from one specimen sequenced in a study of cytomegalovirus exposure and HLA in healthy donors. It was with 60 Vbeta and 13 Jbeta primers that the PCR ran. Method: immunoSEQ multiplex PCR; TCRdb's copy keeps in-frame clones and lacks some. The repertoire table contains 120,000 to 150,000 clones. The sequencing sample was made of PBMCs. The receptors originated from a man aged 40-55 years in good health and CMV-seronegative.

This chain joins TRBV7-2 and TRBJ2-5; 11 bases agree with TRBD2. Judging by the DNA end, TRBJ2-7 fits better; the J call may be wrong. The CDR3 sequence is 15 residues long. Germline V gene sequence: CDR1 SGHTA, CDR2 FQGNSA. The CDR3 loop reads CASSLGLAGSYEQYF. The CDR3 DNA reads TGTGCCAGCAGCTTAGGACTAGCGGGGTCCTACGAGCAGTACTTC.

The rearrangement links TRBV4-2 to TRBJ1-2, with 7 bases matching TRBD1. From germline, CDR1 is LGHNA and CDR2 YNFKEQ. The CDR3 is made up of 16 amino acids. J gave up 4 bases and V 3 bases, and 11 bases lay outside the gene matches. The CDR3 loop is CASSQAGTAVAYGYTF. DNA of the CDR3: TGTGCCAGCAGCCAGGCAGGGACAGCTGTTGCCTATGGCTACACCTTC.

The chain is built from TRBV4-2 and TRBJ1-1; 9 nucleotides match TRBD1. The V gene's germline CDR1 is LGHNA and CDR2 YNFKEQ. The ends lost 1 base at V and 1 base at J; junction bases unmatched: 4. This CDR3 comprises 16 residues. The CDR3 reads CASSQAVGQGNTEAFF. In DNA, the CDR3 is TGTGCCAGCAGCCAAGCTGTGGGACAGGGGAACACTGAAGCTTTCTTT.

This chain connects TRBV6-1 to TRBJ2-1, with 7 bases that match TRBD1. The CDR3 is 15 residues long. The germline CDR1 and CDR2 sequences are MNHNS and SASEGT. The junction had 8 bases not matched to a gene; V was cut back by 6 bases and J by 3 bases. The CDR3 DNA reads TGTGCCAGCAGCCCAGGGACAGAATACTACAATGAGCAGTTCTTC. Its translation: CASSPGTEYYNEQFF.

The chain is built from TRBV5-4 and TRBJ2-7; TRBD1 matches 8 bases. Germline values: CDR1 SGHNT, CDR2 YYREEE (reference sequence). This CDR3 has 13 residues. The ends lost 4 bases at V and 0 bases at J; junction bases unmatched: 0. The CDR3 region has the DNA TGTGCCAGCAGCGGGACAGGCTCCTACGAGCAGTACTTC. This sequence encodes CASSGTGSYEQYF.

The chain couples TRBV28 to TRBJ1-1; D gene unclear. Between the trimmed V and J ends, which lost 5 bases and 5 bases, there was a span of 9 bases. The CDR3 covers 12 residues. CDR1 and CDR2 (germline): MDHEN, SYDVKM. CDR3 coding DNA: TGTGCCAGCAGTCTCACGCGGACTGAAGCTTTCTTT. Translated, it gives CASSLTRTEAFF.

The gene calls are TRBV6-5 and TRBJ1-2; 8 positions match TRBD1. The CDR3 has 15 residues. V gave up 4 bases and J gave up 0 bases; unmatched junction bases: 4. The germline V gene has CDR1 MNHEY and CDR2 SVGAGI. CDR3 DNA: TGTGCCAGCAGTTCACAGGGGGGAACTAACTATGGCTACACCTTC. It yields the protein CASSSQGGTNYGYTF.

Here the CDR3 reads CASSPPSTYEQFF. The CDR3, as DNA: TGTGCCAGCTCACCACCAAGTACTTATGAGCAGTTCTTC. The V and J genes are TRBV18 and TRBJ2-1; D is undetermined. Germline V gene data show CDR1 as KGHSH and CDR2 as LQKENI. This CDR3 spans 13 amino acids. V was cut by 0 bases and J by 8 bases, with 8 bases left in between.

V and J are TRBV4-3 and TRBJ1-6; tentatively, D is TRBD1 (6 bases). Trimming cost V 0 bases and J 7 bases, with 19 bases left between them. Germline values: CDR1 LGHNA, CDR2 YSLEER. The CDR3 runs 18 residues. This CDR3 reads CASSQERVQTGLNSPLHF. The CDR3, as DNA: TGCGCCAGCAGCCAAGAGAGGGTCCAGACAGGTCTGAATTCACCCCTCCACTTT.

The V gene is TRBV25-1, the J gene TRBJ2-5, with D unresolved. V was clipped by 6 bases and J by 4 bases, with 9 bases between them. The CDR3 contains 12 residues. Per the germline V gene, CDR1 is MGHDK and CDR2 is SYGVNS. The DNA of the CDR3 is TGTGCCAGCAGGGAAGAGAGAGAGACCCAGTACTTC. Translating it yields CASREERETQYF.

To note about this clone: The sample carries other DNA sequences with the same CDR3. The chain has TRBV7-9 and TRBJ2-7; TRBD2 aligns across 8 bases. J was trimmed by 4 bases and V by 2 bases; bases with no gene match: 1. CDR3 length equals 13 residues. Germline V gene sequence: CDR1 SEHNR, CDR2 FQNEAQ (reference sequence). The CDR3 protein is CASSLPGGYEQYF. The CDR3, as DNA: TGTGCCAGCAGCTTACCGGGGGGGTACGAGCAGTACTTC.

The J gene is TRBJ2-7, the V gene TRBV7-3; TRBD1 is a possible D gene (6 bases). The germline V and J ends were trimmed by 2 bases and 2 bases, with 13 bases remaining between them. The length of the CDR3 is 15 residues. Germline lookup yields CDR1 SGHTA and CDR2 FQGTGA. CDR3 coding DNA: TGTGCCAGCAGCTTAGAGTCCGGACAGACCTACGAGCAGTACTTC. It codes for CASSLESGQTYEQYF. The full variable domain, its missing parts supplied by reference TRBV7-3 and TRBJ2-7, is GAGVSQTPSNKVTEKGKYVELRCDPISGHTALYWYRQSLGQGPEFLIYFQGTGAADDSGLPNDRFFAVRPEGSVSTLKIQRTERGDSAVYLCASSLESGQTYEQYFGPGTRLTVT.

The chain uses TRBV2 and TRBJ2-5, with 10 bases that match TRBD2. V shed 2 bases and J 6 bases; nucleotides not matched to a gene: 9. Germline CDR1 is SNHLY and CDR2 is FYNNEI. The CDR3 totals 16 residues. CDR3 DNA sequence: TGTGCCAGCAGTGAAAAACCGGGACTAGCGATACAGACCCAGTACTTC. Amino acid sequence: CASSEKPGLAIQTQYF.

This chain joins TRBV7-6 and TRBJ1-1, with D possibly TRBD1 on 6 matching bases. Germline CDR1 and CDR2: SGHVS and FNYEAQ. The CDR3 covers 14 residues. Trimming shortened V by 0 bases and J by 10 bases, and 15 bases separated the two germline ends. The CDR3 protein is CASSLALAEGGAFF. Here the CDR3 DNA reads TGTGCCAGCAGCTTAGCGCTAGCAGAAGGGGGAGCTTTCTTT.

J is TRBJ2-5 and V is TRBV6-5; 14 nucleotides line up with TRBD2. This CDR3 spans 16 amino acids. Germline CDR1 reads MNHEY; CDR2 reads SVGAGI. After removal of 2 bases from V and 5 bases from J, the junction contained 4 bases not matched to a gene. CDR3 in DNA: TGTGCCAGCAGTTACAAGAGGACTAGCGGGGGGGAGACCCAGTACTTC. This encodes CASSYKRTSGGETQYF.

The J gene is TRBJ1-3, the V gene TRBV29-1, with 7 bases identical to TRBD1. The germline V gene has CDR1 SQVTM and CDR2 ANQGSEA. The CDR3 covers 15 residues. Unmatched junction bases numbered 10, after V lost 6 bases and J lost 2 bases. Here the CDR3 reads CSVVTGTGAGNTIYF. DNA of the CDR3: TGCAGCGTGGTTACGGGAACAGGGGCTGGAAACACCATATATTTT.